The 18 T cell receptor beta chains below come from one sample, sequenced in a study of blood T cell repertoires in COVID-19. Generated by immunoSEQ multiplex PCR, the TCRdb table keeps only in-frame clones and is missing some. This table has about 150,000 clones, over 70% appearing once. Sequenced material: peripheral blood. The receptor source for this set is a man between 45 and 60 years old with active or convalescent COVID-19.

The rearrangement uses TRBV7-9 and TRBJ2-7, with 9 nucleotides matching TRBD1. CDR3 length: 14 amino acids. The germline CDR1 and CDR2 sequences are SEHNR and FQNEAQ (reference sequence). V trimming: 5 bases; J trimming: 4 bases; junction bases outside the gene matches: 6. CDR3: CASSNGTGIYEQYF. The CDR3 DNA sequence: TGTGCCAGCAGCAACGGGACAGGGATTTACGAGCAGTACTTC.

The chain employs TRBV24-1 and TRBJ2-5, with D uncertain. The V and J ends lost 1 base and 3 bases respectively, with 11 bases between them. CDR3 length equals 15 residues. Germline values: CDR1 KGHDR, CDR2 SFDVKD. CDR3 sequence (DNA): TGTGCCACCAGTGATTTACCATCCCGAGAAGAGACCCAGTACTTC. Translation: CATSDLPSREETQYF.

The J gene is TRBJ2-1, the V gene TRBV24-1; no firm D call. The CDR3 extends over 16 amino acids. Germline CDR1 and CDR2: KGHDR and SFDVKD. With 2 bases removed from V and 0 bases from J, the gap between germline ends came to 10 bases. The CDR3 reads CATSDSMESSYNEQFF. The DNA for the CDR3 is TGTGCCACCAGTGATTCTATGGAGAGCTCCTACAATGAGCAGTTCTTC.

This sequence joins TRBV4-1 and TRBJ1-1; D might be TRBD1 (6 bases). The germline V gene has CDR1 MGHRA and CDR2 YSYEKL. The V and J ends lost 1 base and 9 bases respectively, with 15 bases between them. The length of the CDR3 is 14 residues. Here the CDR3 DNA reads TGCGCCAGCAGCCAAGTCAGGACAGCTGAAAAAGCTTTCTTT. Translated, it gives CASSQVRTAEKAFF.

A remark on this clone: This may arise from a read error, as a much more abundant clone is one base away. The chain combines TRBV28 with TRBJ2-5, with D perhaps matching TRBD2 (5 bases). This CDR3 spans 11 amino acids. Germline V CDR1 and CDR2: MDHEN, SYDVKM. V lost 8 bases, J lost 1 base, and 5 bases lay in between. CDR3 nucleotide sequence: TGTGCCAGCCGGGGCCAAGAGACCCAGTACTTC. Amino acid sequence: CASRGQETQYF.

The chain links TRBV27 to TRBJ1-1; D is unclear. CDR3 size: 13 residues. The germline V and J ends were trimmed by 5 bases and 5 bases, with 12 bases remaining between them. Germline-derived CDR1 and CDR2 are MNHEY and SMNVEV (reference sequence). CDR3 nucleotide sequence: TGTGCCAGCAGTCCCAGTTCGAGGACTGAAGCTTTCTTT. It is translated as CASSPSSRTEAFF.

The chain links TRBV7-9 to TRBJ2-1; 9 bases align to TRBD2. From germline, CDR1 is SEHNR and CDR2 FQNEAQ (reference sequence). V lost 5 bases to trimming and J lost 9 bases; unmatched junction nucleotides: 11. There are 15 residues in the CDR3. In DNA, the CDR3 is TGTGCCAGCAGCCATCTAGCGGGATCGGGTAGTGAGCAGTTCTTC. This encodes CASSHLAGSGSEQFF.

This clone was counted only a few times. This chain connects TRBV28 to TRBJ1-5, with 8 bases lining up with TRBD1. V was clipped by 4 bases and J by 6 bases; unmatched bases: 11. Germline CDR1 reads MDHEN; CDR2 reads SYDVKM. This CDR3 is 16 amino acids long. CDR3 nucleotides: TGTGCCAGCAGTTGGGACAGGCTTGTTACCGGTCAGCCCCAGCATTTT. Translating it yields CASSWDRLVTGQPQHF.

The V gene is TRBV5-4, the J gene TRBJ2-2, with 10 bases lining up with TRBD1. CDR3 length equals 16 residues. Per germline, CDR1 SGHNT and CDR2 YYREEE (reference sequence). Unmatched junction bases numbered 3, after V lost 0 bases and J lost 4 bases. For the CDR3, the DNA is TGTGCCAGCAGCTTGGGGGACAGGGGAGGCACCGGGGAGCTGTTTTTT. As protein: CASSLGDRGGTGELFF.

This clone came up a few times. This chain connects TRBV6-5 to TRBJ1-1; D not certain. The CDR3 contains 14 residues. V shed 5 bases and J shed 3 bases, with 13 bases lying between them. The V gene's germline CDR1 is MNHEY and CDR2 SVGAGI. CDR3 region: CASSNPGGYTEAFF. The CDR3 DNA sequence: TGTGCCAGCAGTAACCCGGGAGGGTACACTGAAGCTTTCTTT.

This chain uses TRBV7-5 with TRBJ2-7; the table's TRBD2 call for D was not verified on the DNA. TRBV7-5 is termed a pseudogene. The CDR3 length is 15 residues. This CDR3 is CVRSHIAGGRYEQYF. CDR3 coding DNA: TGTGTCAGAAGCCATATAGCGGGAGGGCGGTACGAGCAGTACTTC.

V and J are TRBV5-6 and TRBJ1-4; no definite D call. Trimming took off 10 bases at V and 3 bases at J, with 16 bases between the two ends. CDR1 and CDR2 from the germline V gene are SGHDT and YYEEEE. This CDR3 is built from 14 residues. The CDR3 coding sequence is TGTGCCTCACAGTTGGGGAGCCCTAATGAAAAACTGTTTTTT. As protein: CASQLGSPNEKLFF.

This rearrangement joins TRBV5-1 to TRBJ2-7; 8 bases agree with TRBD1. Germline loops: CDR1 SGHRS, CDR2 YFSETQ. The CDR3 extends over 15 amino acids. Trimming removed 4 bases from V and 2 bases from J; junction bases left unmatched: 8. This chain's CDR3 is CASSLLDREPYEQYF. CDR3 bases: TGCGCCAGCAGCCTCTTGGACAGGGAACCCTACGAGCAGTACTTC.

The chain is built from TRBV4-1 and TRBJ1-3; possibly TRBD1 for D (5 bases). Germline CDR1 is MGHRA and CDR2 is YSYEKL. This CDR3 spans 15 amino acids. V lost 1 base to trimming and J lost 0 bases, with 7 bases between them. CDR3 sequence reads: CASSQVTVSGNTIYF. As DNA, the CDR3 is TGCGCCAGCAGCCAAGTGACAGTCTCTGGAAACACCATATATTTT.

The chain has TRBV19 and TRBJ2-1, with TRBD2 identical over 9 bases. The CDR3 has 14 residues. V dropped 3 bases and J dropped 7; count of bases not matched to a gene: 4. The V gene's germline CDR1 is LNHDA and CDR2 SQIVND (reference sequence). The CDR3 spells CASSMGREGNEQFF. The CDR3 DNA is TGTGCCAGTAGTATGGGGCGGGAGGGGAATGAGCAGTTCTTC. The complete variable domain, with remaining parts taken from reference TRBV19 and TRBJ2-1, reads DGGITQSPKYLFRKEGQNVTLSCEQNLNHDAMYWYRQDPGQGLRLIYYSQIVNDFQKGDIAEGYSVSREKKESFPLTVTSAQKNPTAFYLCASSMGREGNEQFFGPGTRLTVL.

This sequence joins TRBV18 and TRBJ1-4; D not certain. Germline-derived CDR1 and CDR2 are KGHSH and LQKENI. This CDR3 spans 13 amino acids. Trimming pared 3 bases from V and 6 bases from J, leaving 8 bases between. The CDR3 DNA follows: TGTGCCAGCTCACCGGAGGTGGATGAAAAACTGTTTTTT. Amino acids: CASSPEVDEKLFF.

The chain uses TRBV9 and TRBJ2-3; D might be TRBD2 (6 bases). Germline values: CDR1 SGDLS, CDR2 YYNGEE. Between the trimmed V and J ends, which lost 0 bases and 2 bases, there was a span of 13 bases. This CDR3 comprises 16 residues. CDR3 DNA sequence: TGTGCCAGCAGCGTAGGAAGTAGCGGATACACAGATACGCAGTATTTT. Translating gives CASSVGSSGYTDTQYF. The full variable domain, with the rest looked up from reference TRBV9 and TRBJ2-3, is DSGVTQTPKHLITATGQRVTLRCSPRSGDLSVYWYQQSLDQGLQFLIQYYNGEERAKGNILERFSAQQFPDLHSELNLSSLELGDSALYFCASSVGSSGYTDTQYFGPGTRLTVL.

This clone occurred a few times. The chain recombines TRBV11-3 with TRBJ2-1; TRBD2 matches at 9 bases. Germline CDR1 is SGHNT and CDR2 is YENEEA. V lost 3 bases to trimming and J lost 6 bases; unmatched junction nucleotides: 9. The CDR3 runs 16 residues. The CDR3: CASSLGGSGGFNEQFF. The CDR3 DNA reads TGTGCCAGCAGCTTGGGGGGTAGCGGGGGTTTCAATGAGCAGTTCTTC.